This T cell receptor (beta chain) was sequenced during a study of blood T cell repertoires in COVID-19. Study summary: Acute and convalescent COVID-19 specimens originated in the United States, Italy and Spain. PBMCs, B-cell-depleted T cells, or T cells provided the cDNA or gDNA that made up the material.

Per the original data handling: Scientists estimated how many nucleated cells there were by amplifying reference gene primers. Profiling relied on immunoSEQ multiplex PCR, and the TCRdb table lists in-frame clones only, not all of them. That table furnishes V, J and clone size, whereas the DNA furnished D and trimming. The sample holds approximately 160,000 clones, 76% seen once. This CDR3 region has 14 residues. Germline V gives CDR1 SGHRS, CDR2 YFSETQ. V was shortened by 0 bases and J by 3 bases, with 7 bases between the two germline ends. This clone was detected only a few times. This chain links TRBV5-1 with TRBJ2-1; a possible D gene is TRBD1 (6 bases). The specimen sequenced was peripheral blood. This receptor was identified in a woman at least 80 years old with acute or convalescent COVID-19. This chain's CDR3 is CASSLVTGYNEQFF. CDR3 coding DNA: TGCGCCAGCAGCTTGGTGACAGGCTACAATGAGCAGTTCTTC.